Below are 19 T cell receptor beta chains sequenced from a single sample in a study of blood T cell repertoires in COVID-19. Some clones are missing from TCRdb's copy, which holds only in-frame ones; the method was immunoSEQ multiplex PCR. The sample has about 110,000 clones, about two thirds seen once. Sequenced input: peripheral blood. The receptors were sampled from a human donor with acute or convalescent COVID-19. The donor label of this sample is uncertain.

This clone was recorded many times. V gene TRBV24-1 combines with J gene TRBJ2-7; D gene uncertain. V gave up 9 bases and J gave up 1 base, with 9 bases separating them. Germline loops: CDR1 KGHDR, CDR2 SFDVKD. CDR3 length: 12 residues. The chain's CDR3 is CATPSRSYEQYV. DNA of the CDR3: TGTGCCACCCCCTCTCGTTCCTACGAGCAGTACGTC.

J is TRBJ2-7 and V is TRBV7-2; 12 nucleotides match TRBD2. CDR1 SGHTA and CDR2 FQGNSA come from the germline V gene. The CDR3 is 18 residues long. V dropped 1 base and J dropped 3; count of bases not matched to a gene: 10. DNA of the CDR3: TGTGCCAGCAGCTTAGTACGGGCCCTAGCGGGGGGGCGCTACGAGCAGTACGTC. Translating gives CASSLVRALAGGRYEQYV.

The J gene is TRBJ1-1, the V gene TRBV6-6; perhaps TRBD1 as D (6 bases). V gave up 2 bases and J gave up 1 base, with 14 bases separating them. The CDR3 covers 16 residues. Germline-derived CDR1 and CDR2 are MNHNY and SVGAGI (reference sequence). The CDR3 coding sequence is TGTGCCAGCAGTTACCCCCAGAGACAGGCGAACACTGAAGCTTTCTTT. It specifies CASSYPQRQANTEAFF.

CDR3 bases: TGCAGCGTCCTTAGCGGGGGGGCCCTCTACGAGCAGTACTTC. This sequence encodes CSVLSGGALYEQYF. This chain connects TRBV29-1 to TRBJ2-7; 11 bases match TRBD2. V was pared by 6 bases and J by 3 bases, with 7 bases of the junction left unmatched. The germline CDR1 and CDR2 sequences are SQVTM and ANQGSEA. The CDR3 runs 14 residues.

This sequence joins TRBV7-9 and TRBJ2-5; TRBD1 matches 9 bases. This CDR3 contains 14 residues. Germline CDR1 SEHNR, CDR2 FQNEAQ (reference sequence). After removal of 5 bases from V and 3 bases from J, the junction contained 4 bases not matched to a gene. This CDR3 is CASSHRTGEETQYF. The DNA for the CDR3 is TGTGCCAGCAGCCATCGGACAGGGGAAGAGACCCAGTACTTC.

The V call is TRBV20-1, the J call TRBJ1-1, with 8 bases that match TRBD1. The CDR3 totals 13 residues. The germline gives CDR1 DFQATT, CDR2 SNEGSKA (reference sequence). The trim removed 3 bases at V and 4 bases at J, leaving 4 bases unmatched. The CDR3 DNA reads TGCAGTGCTAGTGACAGGGGAATCACTGAAGCTTTCTTT. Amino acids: CSASDRGITEAFF.

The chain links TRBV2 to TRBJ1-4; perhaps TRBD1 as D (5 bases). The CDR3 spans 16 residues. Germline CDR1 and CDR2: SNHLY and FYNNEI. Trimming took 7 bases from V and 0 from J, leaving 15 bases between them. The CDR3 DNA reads TGTGCCAGCATCGGGGGTGACAGAGCAACTAATGAAAAACTGTTTTTT. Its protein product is CASIGGDRATNEKLFF.

The CDR3 DNA follows: TGTGCCAGCAGCTTCTTATACAATCAGCCCCAGCATTTT. Protein sequence: CASSFLYNQPQHF. V and J are TRBV7-2 and TRBJ1-5; the D is unclear. This CDR3 contains 13 residues. Germline V gene lookup returns CDR1 SGHTA and CDR2 FQGNSA. The germline V and J ends were trimmed by 3 bases and 3 bases, with 6 bases remaining between them.

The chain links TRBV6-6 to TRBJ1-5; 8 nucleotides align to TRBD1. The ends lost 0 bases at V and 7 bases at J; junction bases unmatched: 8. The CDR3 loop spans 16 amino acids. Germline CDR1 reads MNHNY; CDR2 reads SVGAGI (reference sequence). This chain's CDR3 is CASSYSDRAGPQPQHF. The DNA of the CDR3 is TGTGCCAGCAGTTACTCGGACAGGGCCGGCCCCCAGCCCCAGCATTTT.

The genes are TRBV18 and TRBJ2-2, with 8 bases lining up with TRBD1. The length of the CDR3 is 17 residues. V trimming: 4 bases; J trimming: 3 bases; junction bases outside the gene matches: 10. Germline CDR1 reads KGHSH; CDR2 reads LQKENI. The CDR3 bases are TGTGCCAGCTCACACTTACTGACAGGGGCGGACACCGGGGAGCTGTTTTTT. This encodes CASSHLLTGADTGELFF.

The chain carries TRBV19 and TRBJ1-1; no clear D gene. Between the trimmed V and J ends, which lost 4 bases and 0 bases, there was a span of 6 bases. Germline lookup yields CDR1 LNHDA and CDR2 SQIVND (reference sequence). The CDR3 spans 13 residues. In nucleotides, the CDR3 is TGTGCCAGTAGTACTCAGGTGAACACTGAAGCTTTCTTT. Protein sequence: CASSTQVNTEAFF.

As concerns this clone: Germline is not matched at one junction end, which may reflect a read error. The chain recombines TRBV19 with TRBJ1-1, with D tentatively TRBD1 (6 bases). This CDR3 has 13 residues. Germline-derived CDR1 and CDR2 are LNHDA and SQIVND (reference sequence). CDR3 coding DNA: TGTGCCAGTAGTCACAGGGAGAACATTGAAGCTTTCTTT. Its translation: CASSHRENIEAFF.

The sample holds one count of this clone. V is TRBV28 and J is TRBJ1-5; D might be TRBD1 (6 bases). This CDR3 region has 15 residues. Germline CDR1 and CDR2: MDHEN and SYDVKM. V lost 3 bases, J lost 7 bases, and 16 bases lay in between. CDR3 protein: CASSLVRGGGQPQHF. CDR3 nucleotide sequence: TGTGCCAGCAGTTTGGTCAGGGGCGGGGGCCAGCCCCAGCATTTT.

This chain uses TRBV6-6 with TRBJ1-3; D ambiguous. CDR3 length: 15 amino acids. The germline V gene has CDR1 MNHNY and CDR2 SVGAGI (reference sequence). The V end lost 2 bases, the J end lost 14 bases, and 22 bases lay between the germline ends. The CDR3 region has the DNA TGTGCCAGCAGTTACATGCCGCAAACATGGTCTTTTGTATATTTT. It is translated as CASSYMPQTWSFVYF.

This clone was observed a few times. Written as DNA, the CDR3 is TGCAGCGTTGACCCCGGGGGCAATGAGCAGTTCTTC. It specifies CSVDPGGNEQFF. The chain recombines TRBV29-1 with TRBJ2-1; maybe TRBD2 (6 bases). This CDR3 contains 12 residues. Trimming removed 3 bases from V and 6 bases from J, with 9 bases in between. Germline-derived CDR1 and CDR2 are SQVTM and ANQGSEA.

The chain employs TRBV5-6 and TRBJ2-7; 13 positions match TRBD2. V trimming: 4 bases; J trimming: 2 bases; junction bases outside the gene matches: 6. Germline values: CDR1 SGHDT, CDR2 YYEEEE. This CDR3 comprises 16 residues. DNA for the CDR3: TGTGCCAGCAGCCCCGGACTAGCGGGGGCGACCTACGAGCAGTACTTC. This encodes CASSPGLAGATYEQYF.

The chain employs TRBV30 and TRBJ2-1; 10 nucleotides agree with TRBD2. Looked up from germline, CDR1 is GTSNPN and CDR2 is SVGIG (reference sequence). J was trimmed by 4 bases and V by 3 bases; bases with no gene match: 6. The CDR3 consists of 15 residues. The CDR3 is CAWRERGGWYNEQFF. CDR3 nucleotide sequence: TGTGCCTGGAGGGAGCGGGGGGGCTGGTACAATGAGCAGTTCTTC.

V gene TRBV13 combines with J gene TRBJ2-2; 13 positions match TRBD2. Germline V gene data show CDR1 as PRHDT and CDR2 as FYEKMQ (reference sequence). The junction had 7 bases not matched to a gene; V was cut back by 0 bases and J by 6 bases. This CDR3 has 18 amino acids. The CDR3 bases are TGTGCCAGCAGCTTAGGCCTCCGACTAGCGGGGGGCCCCGGGGAGCTGTTTTTT. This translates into CASSLGLRLAGGPGELFF.

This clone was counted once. The DNA for the CDR3 is TGCGCCAGCAGCTTGGCTTTGGCAGGGGGTTCAGATACGCAGTATTTT. Protein product: CASSLALAGGSDTQYF. The chain carries TRBV5-1 and TRBJ2-3; 7 bases are a match to TRBD1. Per germline, CDR1 SGHRS and CDR2 YFSETQ. V dropped 0 bases and J dropped 4; count of bases not matched to a gene: 8. The CDR3 length is 16 residues.